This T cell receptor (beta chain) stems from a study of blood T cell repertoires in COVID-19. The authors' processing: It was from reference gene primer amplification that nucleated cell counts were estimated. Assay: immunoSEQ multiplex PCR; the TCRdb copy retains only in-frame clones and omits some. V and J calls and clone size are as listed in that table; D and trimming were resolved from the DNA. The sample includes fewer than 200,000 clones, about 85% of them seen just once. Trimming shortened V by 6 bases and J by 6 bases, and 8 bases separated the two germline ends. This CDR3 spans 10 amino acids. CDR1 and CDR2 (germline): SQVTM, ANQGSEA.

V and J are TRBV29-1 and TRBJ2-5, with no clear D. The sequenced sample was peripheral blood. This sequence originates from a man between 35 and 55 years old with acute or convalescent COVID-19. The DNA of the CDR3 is TGCAGCGTAGCCGAACAGACCCAGTACTTC. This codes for CSVAEQTQYF.